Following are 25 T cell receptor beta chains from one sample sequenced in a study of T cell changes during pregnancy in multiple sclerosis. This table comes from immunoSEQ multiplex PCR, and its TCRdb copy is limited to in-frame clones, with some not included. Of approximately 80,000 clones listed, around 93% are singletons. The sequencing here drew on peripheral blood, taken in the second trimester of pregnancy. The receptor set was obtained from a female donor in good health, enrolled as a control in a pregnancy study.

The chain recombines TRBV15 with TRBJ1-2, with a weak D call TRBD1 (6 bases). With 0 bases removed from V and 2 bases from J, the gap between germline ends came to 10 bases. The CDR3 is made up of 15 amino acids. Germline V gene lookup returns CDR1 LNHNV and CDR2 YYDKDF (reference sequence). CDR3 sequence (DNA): TGTGCCACCAGCAGAGAAGGGGGGGCGAACTATGGCTACACCTTC. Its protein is CATSREGGANYGYTF.

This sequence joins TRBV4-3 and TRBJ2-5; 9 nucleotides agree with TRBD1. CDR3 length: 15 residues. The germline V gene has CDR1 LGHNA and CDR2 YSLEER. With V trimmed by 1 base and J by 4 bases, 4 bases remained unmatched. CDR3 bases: TGCGCCAGCAGCCAAGCAGGGACAGGGCGAGAGACCCAGTACTTC. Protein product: CASSQAGTGRETQYF.

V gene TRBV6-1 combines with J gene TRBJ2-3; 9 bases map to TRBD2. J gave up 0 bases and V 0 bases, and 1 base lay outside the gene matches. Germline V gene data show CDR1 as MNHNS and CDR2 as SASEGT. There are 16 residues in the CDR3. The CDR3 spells CASSEALAGSTDTQYF. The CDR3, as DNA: TGTGCCAGCAGTGAAGCGCTAGCGGGGAGCACAGATACGCAGTATTTT.

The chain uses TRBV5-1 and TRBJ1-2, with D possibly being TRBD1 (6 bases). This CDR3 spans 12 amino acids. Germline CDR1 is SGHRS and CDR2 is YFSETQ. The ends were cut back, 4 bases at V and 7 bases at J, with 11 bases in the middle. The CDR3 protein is CASSVQGGGYTF. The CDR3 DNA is TGCGCCAGCAGCGTACAGGGCGGTGGCTACACCTTC.

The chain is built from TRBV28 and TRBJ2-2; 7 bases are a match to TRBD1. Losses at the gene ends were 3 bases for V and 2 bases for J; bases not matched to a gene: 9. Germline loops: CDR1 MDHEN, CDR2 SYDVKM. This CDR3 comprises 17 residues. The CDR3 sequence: CASSFIQGQINTGELFF. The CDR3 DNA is TGTGCCAGCAGTTTTATTCAGGGACAGATAAACACCGGGGAGCTGTTTTTT.

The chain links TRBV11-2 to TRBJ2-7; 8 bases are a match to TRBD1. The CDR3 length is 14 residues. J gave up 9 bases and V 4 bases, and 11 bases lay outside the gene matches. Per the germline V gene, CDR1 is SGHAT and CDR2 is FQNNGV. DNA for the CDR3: TGTGCCAGCAGCTCCTACAGGGGGAGGAATGTGCAGTACTTC. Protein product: CASSSYRGRNVQYF. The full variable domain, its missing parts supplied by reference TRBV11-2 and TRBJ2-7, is EAGVAQSPRYKIIEKRQSVAFWCNPISGHATLYWYQQILGQGPKLLIQFQNNGVVDDSQLPKDRFSAERLKGVDSTLKIQPAKLEDSAVYLCASSSYRGRNVQYFGPGTRLTVT.

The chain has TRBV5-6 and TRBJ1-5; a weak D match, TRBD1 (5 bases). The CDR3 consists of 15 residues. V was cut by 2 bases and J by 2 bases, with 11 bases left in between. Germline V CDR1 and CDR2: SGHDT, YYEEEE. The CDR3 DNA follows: TGTGCCAGCAGCTTTGGGGCATTGGGCAATCAGCCCCAGCATTTT. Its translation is CASSFGALGNQPQHF.

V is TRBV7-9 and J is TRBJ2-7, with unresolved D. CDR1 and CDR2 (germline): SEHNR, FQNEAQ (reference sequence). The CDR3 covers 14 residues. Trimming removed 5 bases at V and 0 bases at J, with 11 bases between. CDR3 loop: CASSPPTSSYEQYF. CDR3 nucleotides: TGTGCCAGCAGCCCCCCGACATCCTCCTACGAGCAGTACTTC. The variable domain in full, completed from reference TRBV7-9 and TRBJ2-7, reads DTGVSQNPRHKITKRGQNVTFRCDPISEHNRLYWYRQTLGQGPEFLTYFQNEAQLEKSRLLSDRFSAERPKGSFSTLEIQRTEQGDSAMYLCASSPPTSSYEQYFGPGTRLTVT.

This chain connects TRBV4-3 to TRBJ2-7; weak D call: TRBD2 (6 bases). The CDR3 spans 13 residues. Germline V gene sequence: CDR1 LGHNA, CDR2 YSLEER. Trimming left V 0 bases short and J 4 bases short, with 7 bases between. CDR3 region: CASSQDSGYEQYF. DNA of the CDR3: TGCGCCAGCAGCCAAGATAGCGGTTACGAGCAGTACTTC.

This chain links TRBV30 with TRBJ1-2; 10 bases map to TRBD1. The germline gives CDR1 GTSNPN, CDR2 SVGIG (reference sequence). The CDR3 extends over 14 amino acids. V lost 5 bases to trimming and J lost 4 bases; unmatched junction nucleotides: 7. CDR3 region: CAWVGTGAIYGYTF. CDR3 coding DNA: TGTGCCTGGGTTGGGACAGGGGCTATCTATGGCTACACCTTC. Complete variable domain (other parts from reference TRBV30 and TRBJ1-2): SQTIHQWPATLVQPVGSPLSLECTVEGTSNPNLYWYRQAAGRGLQLLFYSVGIGQISSEVPQNLSASRPQDRQFILSSKKLLLSDSGFYLCAWVGTGAIYGYTFGSGTRLTVV.

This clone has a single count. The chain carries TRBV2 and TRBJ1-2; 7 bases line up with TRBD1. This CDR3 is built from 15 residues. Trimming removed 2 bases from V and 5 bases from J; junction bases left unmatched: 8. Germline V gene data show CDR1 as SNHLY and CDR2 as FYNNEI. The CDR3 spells CASSERQGGGYGYTF. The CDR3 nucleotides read TGTGCCAGCAGTGAAAGACAGGGTGGGGGGTATGGCTACACCTTC. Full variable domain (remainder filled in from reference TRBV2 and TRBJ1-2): EPEVTQTPSHQVTQMGQEVILRCVPISNHLYFYWYRQILGQKVEFLVSFYNNEISEKSEIFDDQFSVERPDGSNFTLKIRSTKLEDSAMYFCASSERQGGGYGYTFGSGTRLTVV.

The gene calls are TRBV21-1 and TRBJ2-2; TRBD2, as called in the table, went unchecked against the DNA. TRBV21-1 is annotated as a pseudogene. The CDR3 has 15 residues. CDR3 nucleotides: TGTGCCAGCAGAGAAGCGGGCGCGAACACCGGGGAGCTGTTTTTT. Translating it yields CASREAGANTGELFF.

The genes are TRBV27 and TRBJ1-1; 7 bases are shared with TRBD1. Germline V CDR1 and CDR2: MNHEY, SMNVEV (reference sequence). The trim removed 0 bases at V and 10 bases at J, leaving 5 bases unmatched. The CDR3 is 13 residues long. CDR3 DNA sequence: TGTGCCAGCAGTTTATCGAGGACAGGACGAGCTTTCTTT. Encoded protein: CASSLSRTGRAFF.

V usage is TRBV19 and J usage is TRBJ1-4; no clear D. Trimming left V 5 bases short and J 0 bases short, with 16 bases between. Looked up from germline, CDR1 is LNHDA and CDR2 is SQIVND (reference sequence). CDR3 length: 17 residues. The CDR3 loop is CASSFPGTLATNEKLFF. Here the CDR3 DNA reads TGTGCCAGTAGTTTCCCAGGAACCCTTGCAACTAATGAAAAACTGTTTTTT.

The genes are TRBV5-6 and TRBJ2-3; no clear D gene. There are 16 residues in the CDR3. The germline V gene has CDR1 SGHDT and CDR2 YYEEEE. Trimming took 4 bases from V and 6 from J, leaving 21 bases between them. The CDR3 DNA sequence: TGTGCCAGCAGCCCCCCCGGAGCCCTGGCTAGGGATACGCAGTATTTT. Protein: CASSPPGALARDTQYF. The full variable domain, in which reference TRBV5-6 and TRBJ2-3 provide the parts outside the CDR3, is DAGVTQSPTHLIKTRGQQVTLRCSPKSGHDTVSWYQQALGQGPQFIFQYYEEEERQRGNFPDRFSGHQFPNYSSELNVNALLLGDSALYLCASSPPGALARDTQYFGPGTRLTVL.

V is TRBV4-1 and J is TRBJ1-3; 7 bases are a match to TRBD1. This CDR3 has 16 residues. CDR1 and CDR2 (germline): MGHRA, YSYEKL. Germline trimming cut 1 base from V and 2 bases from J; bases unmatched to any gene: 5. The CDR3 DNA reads TGCGCCAGCAGCCAAGTGGAGGGGGCAGCTGGAAACACCATATATTTT. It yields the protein CASSQVEGAAGNTIYF.

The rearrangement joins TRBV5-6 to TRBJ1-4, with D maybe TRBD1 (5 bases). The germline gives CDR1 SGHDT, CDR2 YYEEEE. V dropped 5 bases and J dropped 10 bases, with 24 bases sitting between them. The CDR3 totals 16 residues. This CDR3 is CASSLSTRAGGGKLFF. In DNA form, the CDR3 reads TGTGCCAGCAGTTTAAGTACTCGGGCCGGGGGGGGAAAACTGTTTTTT.

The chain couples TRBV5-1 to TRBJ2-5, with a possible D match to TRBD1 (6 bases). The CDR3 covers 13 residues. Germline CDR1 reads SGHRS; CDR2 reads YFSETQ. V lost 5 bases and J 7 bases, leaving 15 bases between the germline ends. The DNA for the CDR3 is TGCGCCAGCAGGGAAACAGGGTTCCGGACCCAGTACTTC. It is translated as CASRETGFRTQYF.

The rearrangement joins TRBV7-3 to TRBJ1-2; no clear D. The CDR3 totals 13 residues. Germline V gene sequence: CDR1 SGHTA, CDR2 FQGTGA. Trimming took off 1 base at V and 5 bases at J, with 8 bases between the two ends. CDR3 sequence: CASSLMRGYGYTF. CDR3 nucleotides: TGTGCCAGCAGCTTAATGCGGGGTTATGGCTACACCTTC. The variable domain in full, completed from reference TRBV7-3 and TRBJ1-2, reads GAGVSQTPSNKVTEKGKYVELRCDPISGHTALYWYRQSLGQGPEFLIYFQGTGAADDSGLPNDRFFAVRPEGSVSTLKIQRTERGDSAVYLCASSLMRGYGYTFGSGTRLTVV.

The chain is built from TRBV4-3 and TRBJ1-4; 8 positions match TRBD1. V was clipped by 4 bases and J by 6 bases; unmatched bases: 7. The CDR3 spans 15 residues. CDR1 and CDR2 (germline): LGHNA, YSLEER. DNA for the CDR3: TGCGCCAGCAGCCGAACTGGACAGGGTTATGAAAAACTGTTTTTT. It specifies CASSRTGQGYEKLFF.

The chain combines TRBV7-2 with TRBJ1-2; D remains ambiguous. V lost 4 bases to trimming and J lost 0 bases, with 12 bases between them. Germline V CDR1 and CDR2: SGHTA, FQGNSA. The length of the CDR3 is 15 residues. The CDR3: CASSSPGSANYGYTF. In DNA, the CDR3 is TGTGCCAGCAGCTCGCCTGGTAGTGCTAACTATGGCTACACCTTC.

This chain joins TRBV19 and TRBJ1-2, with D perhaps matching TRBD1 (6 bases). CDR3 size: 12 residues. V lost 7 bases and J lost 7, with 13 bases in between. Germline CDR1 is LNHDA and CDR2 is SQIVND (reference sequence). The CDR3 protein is CASTQGVSGYTF. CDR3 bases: TGTGCCAGTACACAGGGAGTGAGTGGCTACACCTTC.

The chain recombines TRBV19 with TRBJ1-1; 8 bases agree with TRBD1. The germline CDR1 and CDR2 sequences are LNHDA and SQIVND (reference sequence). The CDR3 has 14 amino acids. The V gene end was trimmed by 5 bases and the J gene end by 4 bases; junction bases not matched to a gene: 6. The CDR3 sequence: CASSSVGQGTEAFF. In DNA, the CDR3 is TGTGCCAGTAGTTCAGTAGGACAGGGCACTGAAGCTTTCTTT.

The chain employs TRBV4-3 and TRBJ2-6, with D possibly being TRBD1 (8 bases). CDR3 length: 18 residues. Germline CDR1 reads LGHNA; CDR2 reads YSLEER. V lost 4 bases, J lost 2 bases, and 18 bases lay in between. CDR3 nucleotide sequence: TGCGCCAGCAGCCCGCGTACAGGGGGAGGGACTGGGGCCAACGTCCTGACTTTC. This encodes CASSPRTGGGTGANVLTF.

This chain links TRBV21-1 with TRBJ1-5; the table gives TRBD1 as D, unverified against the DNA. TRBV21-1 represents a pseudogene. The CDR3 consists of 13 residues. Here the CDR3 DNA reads TGTGCCAGCCCCACAGGGGCCGATCAGCCCCAGCATTTT. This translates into CASPTGADQPQHF.